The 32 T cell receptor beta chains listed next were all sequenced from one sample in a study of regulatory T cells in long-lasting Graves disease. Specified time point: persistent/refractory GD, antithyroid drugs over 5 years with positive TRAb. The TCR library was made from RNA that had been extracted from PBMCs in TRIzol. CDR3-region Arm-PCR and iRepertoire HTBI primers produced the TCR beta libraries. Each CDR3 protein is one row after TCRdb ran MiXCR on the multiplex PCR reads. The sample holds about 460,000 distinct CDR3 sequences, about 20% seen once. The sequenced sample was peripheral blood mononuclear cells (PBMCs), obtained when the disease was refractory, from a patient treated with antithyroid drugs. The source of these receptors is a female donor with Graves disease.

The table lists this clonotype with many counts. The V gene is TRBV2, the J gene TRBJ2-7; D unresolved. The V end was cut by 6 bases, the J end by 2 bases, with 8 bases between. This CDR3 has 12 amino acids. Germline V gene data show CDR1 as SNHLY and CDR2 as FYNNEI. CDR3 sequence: CASRGIAYEQYF. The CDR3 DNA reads TGTGCCAGCAGGGGGATTGCCTACGAGCAGTACTTC.

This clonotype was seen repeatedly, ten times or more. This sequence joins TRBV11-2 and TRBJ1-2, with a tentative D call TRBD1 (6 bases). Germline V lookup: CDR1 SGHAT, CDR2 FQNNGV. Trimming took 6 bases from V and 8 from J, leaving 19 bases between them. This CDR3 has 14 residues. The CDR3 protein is CASRTLQGRYGYTF. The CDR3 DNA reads TGTGCCAGCAGAACTCTTCAGGGGCGGTACGGCTACACCTTC.

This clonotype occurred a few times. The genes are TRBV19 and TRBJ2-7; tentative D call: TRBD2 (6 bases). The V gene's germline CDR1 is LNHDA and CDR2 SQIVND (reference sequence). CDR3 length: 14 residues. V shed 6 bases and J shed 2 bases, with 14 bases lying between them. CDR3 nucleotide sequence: TGTGCCAGTAGGGAGGGGAGCAGGGCCTACGAGCAGTACTTC. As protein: CASREGSRAYEQYF. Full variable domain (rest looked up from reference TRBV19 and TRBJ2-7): DGGITQSPKYLFRKEGQNVTLSCEQNLNHDAMYWYRQDPGQGLRLIYYSQIVNDFQKGDIAEGYSVSREKKESFPLTVTSAQKNPTAFYLCASREGSRAYEQYFGPGTRLTVT.

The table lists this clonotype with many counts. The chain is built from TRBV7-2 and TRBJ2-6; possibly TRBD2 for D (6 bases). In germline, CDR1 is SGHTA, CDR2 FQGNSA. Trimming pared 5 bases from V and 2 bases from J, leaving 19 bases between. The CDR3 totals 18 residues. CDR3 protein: CASSTWDFFSTGANVLTF. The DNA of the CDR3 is TGTGCCAGCAGCACATGGGACTTTTTTTCCACTGGGGCCAACGTCCTGACTTTC.

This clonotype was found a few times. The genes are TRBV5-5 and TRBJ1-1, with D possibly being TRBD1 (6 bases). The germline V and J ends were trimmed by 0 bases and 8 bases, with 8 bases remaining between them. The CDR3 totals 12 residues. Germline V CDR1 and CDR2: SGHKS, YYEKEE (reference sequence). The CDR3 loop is CASSLARGEAFF. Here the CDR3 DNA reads TGTGCCAGCAGCTTGGCCAGGGGCGAAGCTTTCTTT.

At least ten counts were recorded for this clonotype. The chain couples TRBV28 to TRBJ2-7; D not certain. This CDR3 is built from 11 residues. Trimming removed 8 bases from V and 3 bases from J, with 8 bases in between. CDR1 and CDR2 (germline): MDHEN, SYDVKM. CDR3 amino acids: CASSLRYEQYF. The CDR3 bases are TGTGCCAGCTCGCTGCGCTACGAGCAGTACTTC.

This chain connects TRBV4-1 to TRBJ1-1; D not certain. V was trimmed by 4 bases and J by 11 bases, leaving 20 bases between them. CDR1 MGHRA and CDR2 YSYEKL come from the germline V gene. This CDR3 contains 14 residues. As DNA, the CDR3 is TGCGCCAGCAGCCCTCCGGGTTCCGGACTCTGGGCTTTCTTT. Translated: CASSPPGSGLWAFF.

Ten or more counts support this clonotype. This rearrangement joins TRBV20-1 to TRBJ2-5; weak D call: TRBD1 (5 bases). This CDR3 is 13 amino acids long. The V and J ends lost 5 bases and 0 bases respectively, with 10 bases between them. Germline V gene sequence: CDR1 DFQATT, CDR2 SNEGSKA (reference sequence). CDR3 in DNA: TGCAGTGCTGTTAGACAGAACCAAGAGACCCAGTACTTC. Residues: CSAVRQNQETQYF.

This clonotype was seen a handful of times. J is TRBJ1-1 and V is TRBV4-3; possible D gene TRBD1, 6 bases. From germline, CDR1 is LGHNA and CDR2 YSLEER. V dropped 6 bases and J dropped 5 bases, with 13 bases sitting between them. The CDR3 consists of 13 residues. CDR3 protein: CASRFGGRTEAFF. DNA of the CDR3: TGCGCCAGCAGATTCGGGGGGCGAACTGAAGCTTTCTTT.

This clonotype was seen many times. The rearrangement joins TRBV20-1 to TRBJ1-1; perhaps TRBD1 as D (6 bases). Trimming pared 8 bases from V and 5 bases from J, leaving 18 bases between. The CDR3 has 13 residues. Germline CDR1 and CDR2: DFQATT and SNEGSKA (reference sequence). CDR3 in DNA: TGCAGTTCAAATCGACAGGAGAAGACTGAAGCTTTCTTT. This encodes CSSNRQEKTEAFF.

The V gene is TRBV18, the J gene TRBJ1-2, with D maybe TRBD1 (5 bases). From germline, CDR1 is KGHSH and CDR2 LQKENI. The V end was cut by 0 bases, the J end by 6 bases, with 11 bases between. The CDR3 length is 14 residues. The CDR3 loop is CASSPPSGSDGYTF. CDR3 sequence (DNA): TGTGCCAGCTCACCACCGTCAGGGTCGGATGGCTACACCTTC.

This chain's CDR3 is CASSLDRLGANVLTF. Written as DNA, the CDR3 is TGTGCCAGCAGCTTGGACAGGCTTGGGGCCAACGTCCTGACTTTC. The J gene is TRBJ2-6, the V gene TRBV7-3; 7 nucleotides align to TRBD1. V was clipped by 3 bases and J by 3 bases; unmatched bases: 2. This CDR3 contains 15 residues. From germline, CDR1 is SGHTA and CDR2 FQGTGA.

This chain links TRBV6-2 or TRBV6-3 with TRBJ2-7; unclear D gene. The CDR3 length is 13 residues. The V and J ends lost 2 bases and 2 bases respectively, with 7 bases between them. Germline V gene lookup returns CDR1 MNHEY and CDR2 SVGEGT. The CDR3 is CASSYAVTYEQYF. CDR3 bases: TGTGCCAGCAGTTACGCGGTAACCTACGAGCAGTACTTC.

CDR3 nucleotide sequence: TGTGCCAGCAGCCAAGAACCGAACACCGGGGAGCTGTTTTTT. It specifies CASSQEPNTGELFF. V and J are TRBV3-1 and TRBJ2-2, with no clear D. This CDR3 spans 14 amino acids. Germline lookup yields CDR1 LGHDT and CDR2 YNNKEL (reference sequence). V dropped 0 bases and J dropped 0 bases, with 2 bases sitting between them. The whole variable domain, remainder taken from reference TRBV3-1 and TRBJ2-2, is DTAVSQTPKYLVTQMGNDKSIKCEQNLGHDTMYWYKQDSKKFLKIMFSYNNKELIINETVPNRFSPKSPDKAHLNLHINSLELGDSAVYFCASSQEPNTGELFFGEGSRLTVL.

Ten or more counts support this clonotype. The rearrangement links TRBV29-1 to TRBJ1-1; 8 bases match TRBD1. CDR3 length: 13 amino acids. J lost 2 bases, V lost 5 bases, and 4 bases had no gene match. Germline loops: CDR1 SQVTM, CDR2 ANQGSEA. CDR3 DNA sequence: TGCAGCGTTCAACAGGGGGGAAACACTGAAGCTTTCTTT. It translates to CSVQQGGNTEAFF.

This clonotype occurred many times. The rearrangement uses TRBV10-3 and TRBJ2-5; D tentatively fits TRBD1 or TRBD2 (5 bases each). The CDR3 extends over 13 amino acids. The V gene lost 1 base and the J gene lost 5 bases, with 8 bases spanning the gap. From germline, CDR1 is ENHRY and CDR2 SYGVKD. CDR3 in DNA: TGTGCCATCAGTGAGTTGGGGGTGGAGACCCAGTACTTC. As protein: CAISELGVETQYF.

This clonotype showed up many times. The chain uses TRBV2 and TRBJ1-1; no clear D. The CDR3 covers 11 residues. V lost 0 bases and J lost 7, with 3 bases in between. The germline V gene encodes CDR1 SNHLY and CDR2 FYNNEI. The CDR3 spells CASSEAIEAFF. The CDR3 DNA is TGTGCCAGCAGTGAAGCAATTGAAGCTTTCTTT.

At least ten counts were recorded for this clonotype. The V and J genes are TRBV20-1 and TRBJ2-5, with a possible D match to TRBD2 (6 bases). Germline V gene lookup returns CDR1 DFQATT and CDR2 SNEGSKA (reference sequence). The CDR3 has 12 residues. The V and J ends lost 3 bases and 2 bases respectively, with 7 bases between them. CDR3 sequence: CSASGGQETQYF. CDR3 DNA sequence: TGCAGTGCTAGTGGAGGGCAAGAGACCCAGTACTTC.

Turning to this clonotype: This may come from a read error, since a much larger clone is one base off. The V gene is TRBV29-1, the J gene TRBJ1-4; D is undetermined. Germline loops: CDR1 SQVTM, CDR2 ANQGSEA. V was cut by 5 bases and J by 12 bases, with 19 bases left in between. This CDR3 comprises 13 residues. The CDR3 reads CSVSRAKGEELFF. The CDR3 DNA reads TGCAGCGTTTCCCGGGCTAAGGGCGAAGAACTGTTTTTT.

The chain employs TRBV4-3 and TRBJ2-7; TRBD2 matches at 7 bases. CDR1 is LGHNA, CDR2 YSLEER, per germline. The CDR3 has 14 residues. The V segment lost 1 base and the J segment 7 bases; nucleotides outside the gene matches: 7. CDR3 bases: TGCGCCAGCAGCCAAGGTCTAGCGGATGCGGAGCAGTACTTC. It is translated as CASSQGLADAEQYF.

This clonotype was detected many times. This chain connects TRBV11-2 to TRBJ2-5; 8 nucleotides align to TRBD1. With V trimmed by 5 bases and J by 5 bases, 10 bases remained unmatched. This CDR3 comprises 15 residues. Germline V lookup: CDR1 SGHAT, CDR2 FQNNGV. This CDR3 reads CASSIPTGGGETQYF. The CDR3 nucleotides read TGTGCCAGCAGCATCCCCACAGGGGGAGGTGAGACCCAGTACTTC.

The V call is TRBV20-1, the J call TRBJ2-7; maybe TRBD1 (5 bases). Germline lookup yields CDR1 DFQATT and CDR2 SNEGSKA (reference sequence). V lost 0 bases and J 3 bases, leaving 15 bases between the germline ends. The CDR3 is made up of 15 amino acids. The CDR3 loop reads CSARDPDRPLYEQYF. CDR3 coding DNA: TGCAGTGCTAGAGACCCCGACAGACCGCTCTACGAGCAGTACTTC.

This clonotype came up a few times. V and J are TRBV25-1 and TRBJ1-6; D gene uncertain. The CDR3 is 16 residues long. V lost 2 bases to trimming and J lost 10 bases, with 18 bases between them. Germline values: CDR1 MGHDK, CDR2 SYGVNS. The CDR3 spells CASSERGGLRISPLHF. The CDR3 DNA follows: TGTGCCAGCAGTGAACGTGGCGGGCTACGTATATCACCCCTCCACTTT.

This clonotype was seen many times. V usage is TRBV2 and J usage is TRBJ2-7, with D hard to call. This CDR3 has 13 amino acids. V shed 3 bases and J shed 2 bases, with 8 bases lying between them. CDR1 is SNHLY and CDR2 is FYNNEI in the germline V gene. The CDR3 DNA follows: TGTGCCAGCAGTGAGGGGTATACCTACGAGCAGTACTTC. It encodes CASSEGYTYEQYF.

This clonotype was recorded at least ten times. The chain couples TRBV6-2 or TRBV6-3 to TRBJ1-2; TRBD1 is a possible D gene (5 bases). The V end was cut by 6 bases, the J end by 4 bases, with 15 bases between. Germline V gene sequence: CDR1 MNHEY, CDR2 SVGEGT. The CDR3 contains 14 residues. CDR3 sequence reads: CASSLSRQSYGYTF. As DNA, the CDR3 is TGTGCCAGCAGCCTATCTCGACAGTCCTATGGCTACACCTTC.

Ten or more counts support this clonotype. The CDR3 reads CASSTPYEQYF. The CDR3 DNA reads as TGTGCCAGCAGCACCCCCTACGAGCAGTACTTC. This rearrangement joins TRBV6-1 to TRBJ2-7; D gene ambiguous. The CDR3 totals 11 residues. The V gene lost 6 bases and the J gene lost 2 bases, with 5 bases spanning the gap. In germline, CDR1 is MNHNS, CDR2 SASEGT.

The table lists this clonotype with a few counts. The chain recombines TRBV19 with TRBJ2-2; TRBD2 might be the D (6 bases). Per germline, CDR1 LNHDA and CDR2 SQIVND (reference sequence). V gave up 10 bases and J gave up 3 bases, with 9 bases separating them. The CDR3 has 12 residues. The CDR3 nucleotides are TGTGCCACCAGGGACTACACCGGGGAGCTGTTTTTT. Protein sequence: CATRDYTGELFF. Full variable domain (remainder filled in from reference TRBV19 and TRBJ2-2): DGGITQSPKYLFRKEGQNVTLSCEQNLNHDAMYWYRQDPGQGLRLIYYSQIVNDFQKGDIAEGYSVSREKKESFPLTVTSAQKNPTAFYLCATRDYTGELFFGEGSRLTVL.

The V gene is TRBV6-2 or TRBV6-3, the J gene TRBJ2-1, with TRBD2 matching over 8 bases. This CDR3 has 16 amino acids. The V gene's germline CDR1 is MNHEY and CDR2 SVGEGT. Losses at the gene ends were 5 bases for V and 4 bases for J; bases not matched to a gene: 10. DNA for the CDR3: TGTGCCAGCAGTGTGGCTAGCGGGCCTCCTTACAATGAGCAGTTCTTC. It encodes CASSVASGPPYNEQFF.

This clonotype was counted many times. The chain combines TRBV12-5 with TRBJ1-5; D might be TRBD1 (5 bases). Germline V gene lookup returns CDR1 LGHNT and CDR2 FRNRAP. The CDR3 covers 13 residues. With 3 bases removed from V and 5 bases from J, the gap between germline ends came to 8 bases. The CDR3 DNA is TGTGCTAGTGGTTTTTCGGGGGATCAGCCCCAGCATTTT. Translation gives CASGFSGDQPQHF.

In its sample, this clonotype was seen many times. CDR3 sequence reads: CASSLGQRGIQTQYF. As DNA, the CDR3 is TGTGCCAGCAGCTTAGGACAGAGGGGGATACAGACCCAGTACTTC. The chain recombines TRBV11-2 with TRBJ2-5, with TRBD1 as a possible D gene (6 bases). The V and J ends lost 1 base and 6 bases respectively, with 15 bases between them. Germline values: CDR1 SGHAT, CDR2 FQNNGV. The CDR3 is 15 residues long. Full variable domain (rest looked up from reference TRBV11-2 and TRBJ2-5): EAGVAQSPRYKIIEKRQSVAFWCNPISGHATLYWYQQILGQGPKLLIQFQNNGVVDDSQLPKDRFSAERLKGVDSTLKIQPAKLEDSAVYLCASSLGQRGIQTQYFGPGTRLLVL.

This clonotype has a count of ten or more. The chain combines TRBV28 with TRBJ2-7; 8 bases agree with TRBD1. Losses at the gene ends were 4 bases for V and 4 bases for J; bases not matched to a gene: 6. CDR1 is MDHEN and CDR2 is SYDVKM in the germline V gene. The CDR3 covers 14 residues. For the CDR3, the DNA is TGTGCCAGCAGTTACAACAGGGGGGTTTACGAGCAGTACTTC. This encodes CASSYNRGVYEQYF. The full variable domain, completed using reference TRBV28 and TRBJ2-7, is DVKVTQSSRYLVKRTGEKVFLECVQDMDHENMFWYRQDPGLGLRLIYFSYDVKMKEKGDIPEGYSVSREKKERFSLILESASTNQTSMYLCASSYNRGVYEQYFGPGTRLTVT.

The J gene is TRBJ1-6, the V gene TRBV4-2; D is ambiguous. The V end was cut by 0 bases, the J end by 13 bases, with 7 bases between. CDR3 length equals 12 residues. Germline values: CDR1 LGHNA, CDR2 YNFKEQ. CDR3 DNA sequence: TGTGCCAGCAGCCAAGACATCGGGCCCCTCCACTTT. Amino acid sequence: CASSQDIGPLHF.